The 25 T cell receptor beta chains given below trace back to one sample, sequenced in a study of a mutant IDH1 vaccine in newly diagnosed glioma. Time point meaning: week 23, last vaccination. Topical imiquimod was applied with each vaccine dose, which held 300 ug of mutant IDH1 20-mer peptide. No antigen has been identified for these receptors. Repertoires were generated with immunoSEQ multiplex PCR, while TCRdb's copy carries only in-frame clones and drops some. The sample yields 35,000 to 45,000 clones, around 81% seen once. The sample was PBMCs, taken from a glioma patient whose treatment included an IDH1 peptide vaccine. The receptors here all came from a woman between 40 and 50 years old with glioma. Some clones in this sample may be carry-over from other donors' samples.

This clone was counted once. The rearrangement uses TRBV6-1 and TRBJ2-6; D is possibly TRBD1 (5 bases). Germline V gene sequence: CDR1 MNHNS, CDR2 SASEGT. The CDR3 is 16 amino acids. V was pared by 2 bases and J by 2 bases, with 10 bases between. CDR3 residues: CASSEPRAAGANVLTF. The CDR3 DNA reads TGTGCCAGCAGTGAACCCAGGGCCGCTGGGGCCAACGTCCTGACTTTC.

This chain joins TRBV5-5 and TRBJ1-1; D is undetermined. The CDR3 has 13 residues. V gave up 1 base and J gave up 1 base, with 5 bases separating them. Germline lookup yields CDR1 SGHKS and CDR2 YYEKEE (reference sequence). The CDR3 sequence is CASSLTANTEAFF. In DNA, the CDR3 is TGTGCCAGCAGCTTGACAGCGAACACTGAAGCTTTCTTT.

The CDR3 spells CASSVGPASVRAFF. The DNA of the CDR3 is TGTGCCAGCAGCGTAGGCCCCGCTTCCGTTCGAGCTTTCTTT. The rearrangement links TRBV9 to TRBJ1-1; D gene ambiguous. V was clipped by 0 bases and J by 10 bases, with 16 bases between them. Germline V lookup: CDR1 SGDLS, CDR2 YYNGEE. The CDR3 runs 14 residues.

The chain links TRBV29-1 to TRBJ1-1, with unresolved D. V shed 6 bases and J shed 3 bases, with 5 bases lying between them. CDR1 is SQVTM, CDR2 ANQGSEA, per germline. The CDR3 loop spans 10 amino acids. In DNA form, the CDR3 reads TGCAGCGTCCTTTACACTGAAGCTTTCTTT. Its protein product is CSVLYTEAFF.

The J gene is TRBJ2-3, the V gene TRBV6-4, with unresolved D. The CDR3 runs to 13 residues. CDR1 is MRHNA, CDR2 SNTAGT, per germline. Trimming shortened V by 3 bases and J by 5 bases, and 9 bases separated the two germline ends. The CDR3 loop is CASSDSLLDTQYF. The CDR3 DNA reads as TGTGCCAGCAGTGATTCTCTCCTAGATACGCAGTATTTT.

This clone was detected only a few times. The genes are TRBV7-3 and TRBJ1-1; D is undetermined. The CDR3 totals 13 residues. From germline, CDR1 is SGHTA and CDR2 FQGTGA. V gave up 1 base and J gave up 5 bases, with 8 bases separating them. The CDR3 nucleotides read TGTGCCAGCAGCTTAATAAGGAGAACTGAAGCTTTCTTT. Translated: CASSLIRRTEAFF.

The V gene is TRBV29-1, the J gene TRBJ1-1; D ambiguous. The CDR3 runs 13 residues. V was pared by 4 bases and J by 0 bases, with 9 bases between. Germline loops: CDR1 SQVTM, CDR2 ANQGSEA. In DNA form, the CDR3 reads TGCAGCGTTGCCAGAGCGATGAACACTGAAGCTTTCTTT. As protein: CSVARAMNTEAFF.

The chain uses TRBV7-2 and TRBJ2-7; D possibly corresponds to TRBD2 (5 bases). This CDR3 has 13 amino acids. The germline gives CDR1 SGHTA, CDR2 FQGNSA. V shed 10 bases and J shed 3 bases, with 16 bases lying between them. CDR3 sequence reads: CATGSSAGYEQYF. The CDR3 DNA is TGTGCCACCGGCTCATCCGCGGGCTACGAGCAGTACTTC. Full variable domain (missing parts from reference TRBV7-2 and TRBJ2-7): GAGVSQSPSNKVTEKGKDVELRCDPISGHTALYWYRQSLGQGLEFLIYFQGNSAPDKSGLPSDRFSAERTGGSVSTLTIQRTQQEDSAVYLCATGSSAGYEQYFGPGTRLTVT.

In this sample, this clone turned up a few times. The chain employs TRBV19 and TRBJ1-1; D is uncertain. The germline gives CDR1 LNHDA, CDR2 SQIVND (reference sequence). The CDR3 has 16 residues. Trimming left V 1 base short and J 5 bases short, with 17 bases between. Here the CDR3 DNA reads TGTGCCAGTAGTATAGGAGGGTCGGTTTTAGAGACTGAAGCTTTCTTT. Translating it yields CASSIGGSVLETEAFF.

The CDR3 nucleotides read TGCGCCAGCCGAGCCATCAGGGCAACGCAGTATTTT. Amino acids: CASRAIRATQYF. The chain employs TRBV10-2 and TRBJ2-3; the D gene is possibly TRBD1 (5 bases). The germline gives CDR1 WSHSY, CDR2 SAAADI. This CDR3 has 12 residues. The V gene lost 8 bases and the J gene lost 9 bases, with 15 bases spanning the gap.

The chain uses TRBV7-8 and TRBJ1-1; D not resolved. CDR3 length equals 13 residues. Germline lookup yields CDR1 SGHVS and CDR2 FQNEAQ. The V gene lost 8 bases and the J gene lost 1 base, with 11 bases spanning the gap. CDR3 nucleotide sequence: TGTGCCAGCGGAATGAGGGAGAACACTGAAGCTTTCTTT. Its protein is CASGMRENTEAFF.

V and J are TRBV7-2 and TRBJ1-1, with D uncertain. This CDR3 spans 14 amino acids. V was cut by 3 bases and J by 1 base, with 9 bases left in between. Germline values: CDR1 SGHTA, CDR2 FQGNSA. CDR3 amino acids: CASSLTPRNTEAFF. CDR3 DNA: TGTGCCAGCAGCTTGACCCCAAGGAACACTGAAGCTTTCTTT.

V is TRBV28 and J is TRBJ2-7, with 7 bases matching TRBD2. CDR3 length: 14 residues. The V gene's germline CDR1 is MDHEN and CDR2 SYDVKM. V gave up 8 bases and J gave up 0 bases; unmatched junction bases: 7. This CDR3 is CASVSSGPSYEQYF. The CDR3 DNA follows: TGTGCCAGCGTTTCTAGCGGACCCTCCTACGAGCAGTACTTC.

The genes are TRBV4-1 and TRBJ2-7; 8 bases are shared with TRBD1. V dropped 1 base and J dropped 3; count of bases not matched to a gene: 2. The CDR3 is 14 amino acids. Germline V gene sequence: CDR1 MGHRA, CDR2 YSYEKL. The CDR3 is CASSQGDRGYEQYF. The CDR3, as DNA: TGCGCCAGCAGCCAAGGTGACAGGGGCTACGAGCAGTACTTC.

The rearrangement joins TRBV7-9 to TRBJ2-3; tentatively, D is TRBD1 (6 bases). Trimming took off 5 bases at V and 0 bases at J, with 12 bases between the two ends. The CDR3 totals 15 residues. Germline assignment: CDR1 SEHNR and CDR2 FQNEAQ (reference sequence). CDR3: CASSPGQLSTDTQYF. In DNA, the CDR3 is TGTGCCAGCAGCCCCGGACAGTTAAGCACAGATACGCAGTATTTT.

The DNA for the CDR3 is TGTGCCAGCAAGGGAGGCACTGAAGCTTTCTTT. Translated, it gives CASKGGTEAFF. The rearrangement links TRBV7-9 to TRBJ1-1; D call uncertain. Germline-derived CDR1 and CDR2 are SEHNR and FQNEAQ (reference sequence). The CDR3 sequence is 11 residues long. Trimming stripped 7 bases from V and 4 bases from J, with 7 bases between. Full variable domain (outside the CDR3, taken from reference TRBV7-9 and TRBJ1-1): DTGVSQNPRHKITKRGQNVTFRCDPISEHNRLYWYRQTLGQGPEFLTYFQNEAQLEKSRLLSDRFSAERPKGSFSTLEIQRTEQGDSAMYLCASKGGTEAFFGQGTRLTVV.

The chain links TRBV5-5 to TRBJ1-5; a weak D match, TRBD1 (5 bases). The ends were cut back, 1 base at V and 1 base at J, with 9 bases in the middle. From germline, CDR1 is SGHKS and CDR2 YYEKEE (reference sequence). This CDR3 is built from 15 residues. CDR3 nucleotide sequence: TGTGCCAGCAGCTTGTGGCAGGGCAGCAATCAGCCCCAGCATTTT. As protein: CASSLWQGSNQPQHF.

The CDR3 DNA reads as TGTGCCAGCAGTTACATCGCCGGGGTACCAAACTATGGCTACACCTTC. Translation: CASSYIAGVPNYGYTF. The chain is built from TRBV6-5 and TRBJ1-2; D uncertain. Between the trimmed V and J ends, which lost 2 bases and 2 bases, there was a span of 15 bases. The CDR3 runs to 16 residues. The germline V gene has CDR1 MNHEY and CDR2 SVGAGI.

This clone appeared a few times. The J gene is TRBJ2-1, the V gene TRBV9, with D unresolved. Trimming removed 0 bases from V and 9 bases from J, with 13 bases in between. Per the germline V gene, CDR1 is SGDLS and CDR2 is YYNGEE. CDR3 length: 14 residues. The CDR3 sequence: CASSVAKLGSEQFF. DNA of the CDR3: TGTGCCAGCAGCGTAGCAAAGTTGGGGTCTGAGCAGTTCTTC. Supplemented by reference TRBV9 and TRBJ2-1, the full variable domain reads DSGVTQTPKHLITATGQRVTLRCSPRSGDLSVYWYQQSLDQGLQFLIQYYNGEERAKGNILERFSAQQFPDLHSELNLSSLELGDSALYFCASSVAKLGSEQFFGPGTRLTVL.

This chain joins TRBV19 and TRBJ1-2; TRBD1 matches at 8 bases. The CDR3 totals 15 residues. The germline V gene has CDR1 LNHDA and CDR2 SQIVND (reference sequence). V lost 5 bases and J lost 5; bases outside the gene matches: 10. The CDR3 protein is CASSASGGAGYGYTF. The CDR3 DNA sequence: TGTGCCAGTAGTGCTTCAGGGGGCGCTGGGTATGGCTACACCTTC.

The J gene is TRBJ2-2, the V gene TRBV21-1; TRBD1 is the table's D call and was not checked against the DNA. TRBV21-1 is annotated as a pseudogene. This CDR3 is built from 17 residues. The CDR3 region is CASSKGARQGDTGELFF. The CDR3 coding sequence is TGTGCCAGCAGCAAAGGGGCGCGACAGGGGGACACCGGGGAGCTGTTTTTT.

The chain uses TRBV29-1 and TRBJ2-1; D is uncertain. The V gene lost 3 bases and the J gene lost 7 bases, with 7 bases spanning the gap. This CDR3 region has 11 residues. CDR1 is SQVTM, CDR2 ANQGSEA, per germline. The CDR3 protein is CSVEEPNEQFF. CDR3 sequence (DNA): TGCAGCGTTGAGGAGCCGAATGAGCAGTTCTTC.

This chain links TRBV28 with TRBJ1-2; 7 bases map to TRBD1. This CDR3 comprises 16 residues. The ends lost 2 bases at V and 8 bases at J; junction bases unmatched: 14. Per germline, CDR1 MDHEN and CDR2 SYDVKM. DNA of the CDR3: TGTGCCAGCAGTTTAACCATAGTGACAGGGAATTTAGGCTACACCTTC. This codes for CASSLTIVTGNLGYTF.

The CDR3 region is CASSFALKETQYF. The CDR3 nucleotides read TGTGCCAGCAGTTTTGCCTTAAAAGAGACCCAGTACTTC. The chain couples TRBV27 to TRBJ2-5, with no clear D. Germline assignment: CDR1 MNHEY and CDR2 SMNVEV (reference sequence). The V end lost 3 bases, the J end lost 3 bases, and 8 bases lay between the germline ends. This CDR3 region has 13 residues.

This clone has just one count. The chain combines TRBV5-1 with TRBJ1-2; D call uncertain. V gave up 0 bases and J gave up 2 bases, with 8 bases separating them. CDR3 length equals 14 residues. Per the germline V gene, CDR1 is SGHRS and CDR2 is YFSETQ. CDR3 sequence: CASSLVDGNYGYTF. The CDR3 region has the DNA TGCGCCAGCAGCTTGGTAGACGGGAACTATGGCTACACCTTC.